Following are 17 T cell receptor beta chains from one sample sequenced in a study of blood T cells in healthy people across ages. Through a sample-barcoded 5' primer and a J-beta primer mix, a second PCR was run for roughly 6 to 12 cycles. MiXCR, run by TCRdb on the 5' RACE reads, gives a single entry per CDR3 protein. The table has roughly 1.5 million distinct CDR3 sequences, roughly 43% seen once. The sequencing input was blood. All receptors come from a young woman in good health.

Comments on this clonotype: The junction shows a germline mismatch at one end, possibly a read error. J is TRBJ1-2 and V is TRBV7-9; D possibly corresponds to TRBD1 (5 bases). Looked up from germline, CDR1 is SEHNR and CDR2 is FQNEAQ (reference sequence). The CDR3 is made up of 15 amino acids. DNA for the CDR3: TGTGCCAGCAGCTCTTCAGGGTCGGCTCTCTATGGCTACATCTTC. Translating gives CASSSSGSALYGYIF. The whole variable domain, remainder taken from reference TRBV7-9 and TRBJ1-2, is DTGVSQNPRHKITKRGQNVTFRCDPISEHNRLYWYRQTLGQGPEFLTYFQNEAQLEKSRLLSDRFSAERPKGSFSTLEIQRTEQGDSAMYLCASSSSGSALYGYIFGSGTRLTVV.

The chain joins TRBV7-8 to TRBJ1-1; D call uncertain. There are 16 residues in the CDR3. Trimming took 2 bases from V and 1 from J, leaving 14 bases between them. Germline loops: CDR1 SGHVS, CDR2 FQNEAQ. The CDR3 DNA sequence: TGTGCCAGCAGCTTAAGAGGCTTTCAAACGAACACTGAAGCTTTCTTT. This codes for CASSLRGFQTNTEAFF.

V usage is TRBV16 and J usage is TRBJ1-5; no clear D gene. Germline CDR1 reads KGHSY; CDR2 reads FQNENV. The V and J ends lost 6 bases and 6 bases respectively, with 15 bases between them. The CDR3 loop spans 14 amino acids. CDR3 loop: CASSSSTLGQPQHF. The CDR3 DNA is TGTGCCAGCAGTTCGAGTACCCTGGGTCAGCCCCAGCATTTT.

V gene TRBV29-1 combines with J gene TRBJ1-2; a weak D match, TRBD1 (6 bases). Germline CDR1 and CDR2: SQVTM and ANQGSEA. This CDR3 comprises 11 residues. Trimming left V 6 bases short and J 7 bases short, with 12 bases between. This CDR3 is CSVTFRGGYTF. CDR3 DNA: TGCAGCGTGACGTTCAGGGGTGGCTACACCTTC.

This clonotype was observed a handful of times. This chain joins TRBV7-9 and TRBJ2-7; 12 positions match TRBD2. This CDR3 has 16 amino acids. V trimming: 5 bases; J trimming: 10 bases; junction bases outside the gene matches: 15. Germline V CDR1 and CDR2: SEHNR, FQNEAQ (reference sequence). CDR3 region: CASSDPSGTSGLSQYF. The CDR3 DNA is TGTGCCAGCAGCGACCCTTCCGGGACTAGCGGGTTGTCCCAGTACTTC.

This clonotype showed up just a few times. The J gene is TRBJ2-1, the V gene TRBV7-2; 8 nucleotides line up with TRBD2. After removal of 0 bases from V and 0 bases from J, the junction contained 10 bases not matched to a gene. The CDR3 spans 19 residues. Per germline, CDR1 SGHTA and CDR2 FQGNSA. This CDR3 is CASSLALAATSFSYNEQFF. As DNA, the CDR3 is TGTGCCAGCAGCTTAGCACTAGCGGCCACGTCGTTCTCCTACAATGAGCAGTTCTTC.

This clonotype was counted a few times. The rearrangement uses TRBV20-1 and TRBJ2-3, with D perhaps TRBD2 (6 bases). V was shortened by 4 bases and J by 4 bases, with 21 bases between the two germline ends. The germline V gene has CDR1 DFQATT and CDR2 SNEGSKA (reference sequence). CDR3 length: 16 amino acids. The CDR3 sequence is CSATVGTGGDPDTQYF. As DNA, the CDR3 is TGCAGTGCTACCGTTGGGACTGGGGGTGACCCAGATACGCAGTATTTT.

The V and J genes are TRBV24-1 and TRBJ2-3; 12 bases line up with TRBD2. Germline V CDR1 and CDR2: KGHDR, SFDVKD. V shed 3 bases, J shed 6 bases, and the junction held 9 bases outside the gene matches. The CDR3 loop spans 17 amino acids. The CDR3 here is CATSDLLAGGPPDTQYF. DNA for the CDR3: TGTGCCACCAGTGATCTGCTAGCGGGGGGGCCTCCCGATACGCAGTATTTT.

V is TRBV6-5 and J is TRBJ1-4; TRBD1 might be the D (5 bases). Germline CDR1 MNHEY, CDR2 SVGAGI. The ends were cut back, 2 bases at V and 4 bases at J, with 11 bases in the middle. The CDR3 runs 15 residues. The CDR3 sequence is CASSYRRGLNEKLFF. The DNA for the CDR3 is TGTGCCAGCAGTTACAGAAGGGGCCTTAATGAAAAACTGTTTTTT.

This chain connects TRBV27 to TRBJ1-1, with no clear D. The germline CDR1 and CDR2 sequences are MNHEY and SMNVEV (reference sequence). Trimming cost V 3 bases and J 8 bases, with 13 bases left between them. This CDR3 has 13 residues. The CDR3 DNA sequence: TGTGCCAGCAGTTTTTCCACTTCGGGCGAAGCTTTCTTT. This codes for CASSFSTSGEAFF.

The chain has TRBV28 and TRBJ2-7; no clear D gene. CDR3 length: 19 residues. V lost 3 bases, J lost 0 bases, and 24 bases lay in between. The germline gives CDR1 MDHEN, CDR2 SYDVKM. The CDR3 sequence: CASSFEVSGVLSTSYEQYF. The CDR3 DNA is TGTGCCAGCAGTTTCGAGGTCAGTGGTGTGCTCTCTACCTCCTACGAGCAGTACTTC. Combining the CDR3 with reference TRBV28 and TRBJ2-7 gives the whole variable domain DVKVTQSSRYLVKRTGEKVFLECVQDMDHENMFWYRQDPGLGLRLIYFSYDVKMKEKGDIPEGYSVSREKKERFSLILESASTNQTSMYLCASSFEVSGVLSTSYEQYFGPGTRLTVT.

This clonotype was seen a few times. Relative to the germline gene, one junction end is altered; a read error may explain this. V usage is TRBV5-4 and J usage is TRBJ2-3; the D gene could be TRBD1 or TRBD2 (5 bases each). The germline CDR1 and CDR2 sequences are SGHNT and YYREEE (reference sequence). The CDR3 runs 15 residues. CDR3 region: CAISFFRDGTDTQYF. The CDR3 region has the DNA TGTGCCATCAGCTTTTTCCGGGACGGGACAGATACGCAGTATTTT.

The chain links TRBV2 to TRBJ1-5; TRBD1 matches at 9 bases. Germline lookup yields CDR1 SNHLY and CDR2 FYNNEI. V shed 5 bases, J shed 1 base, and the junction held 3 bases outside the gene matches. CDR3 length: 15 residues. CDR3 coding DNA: TGTGCCAGCAGTACACAGGGGGCAAGCAATCAGCCCCAGCATTTT. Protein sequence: CASSTQGASNQPQHF.

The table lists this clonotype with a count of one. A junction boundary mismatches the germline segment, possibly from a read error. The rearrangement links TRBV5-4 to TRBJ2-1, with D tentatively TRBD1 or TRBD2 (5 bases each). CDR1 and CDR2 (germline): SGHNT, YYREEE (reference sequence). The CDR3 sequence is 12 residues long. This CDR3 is CAGSWGRGEQFF. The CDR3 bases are TGTGCCGGCAGCTGGGGACGCGGTGAGCAGTTCTTC.

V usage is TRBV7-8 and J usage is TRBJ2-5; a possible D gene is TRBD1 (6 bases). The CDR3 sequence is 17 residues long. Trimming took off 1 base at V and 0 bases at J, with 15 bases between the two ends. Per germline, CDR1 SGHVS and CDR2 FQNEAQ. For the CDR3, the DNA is TGTGCCAGCAGCTTAGGGGACATTTCTAGTTACCAAGAGACCCAGTACTTC. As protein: CASSLGDISSYQETQYF.

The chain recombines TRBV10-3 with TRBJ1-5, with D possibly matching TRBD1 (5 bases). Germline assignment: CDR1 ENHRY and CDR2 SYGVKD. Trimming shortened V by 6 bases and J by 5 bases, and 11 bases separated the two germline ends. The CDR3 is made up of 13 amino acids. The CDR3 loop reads CAIRRDGDQPQHF. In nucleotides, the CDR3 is TGTGCCATCAGGAGGGACGGTGATCAGCCCCAGCATTTT.

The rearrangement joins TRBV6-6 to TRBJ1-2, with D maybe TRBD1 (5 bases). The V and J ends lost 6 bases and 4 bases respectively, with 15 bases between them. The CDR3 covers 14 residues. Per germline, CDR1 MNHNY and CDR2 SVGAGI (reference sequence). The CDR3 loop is CASSHFSGGYGYTF. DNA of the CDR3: TGTGCCAGCAGCCACTTCAGCGGGGGCTATGGCTACACCTTC.